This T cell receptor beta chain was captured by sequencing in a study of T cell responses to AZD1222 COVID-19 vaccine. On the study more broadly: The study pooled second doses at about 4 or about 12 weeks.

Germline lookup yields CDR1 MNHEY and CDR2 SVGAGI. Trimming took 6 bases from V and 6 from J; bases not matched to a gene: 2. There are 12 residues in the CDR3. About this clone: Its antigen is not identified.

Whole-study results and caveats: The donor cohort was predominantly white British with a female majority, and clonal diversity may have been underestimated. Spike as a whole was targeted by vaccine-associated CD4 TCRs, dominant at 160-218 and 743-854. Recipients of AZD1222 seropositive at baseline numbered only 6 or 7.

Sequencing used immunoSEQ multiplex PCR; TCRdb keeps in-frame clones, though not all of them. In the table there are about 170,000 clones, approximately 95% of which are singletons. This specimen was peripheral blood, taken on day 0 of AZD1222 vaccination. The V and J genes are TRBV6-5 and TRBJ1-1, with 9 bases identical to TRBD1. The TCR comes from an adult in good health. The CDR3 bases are TGTGCCAGCAGAGACAGGGGGTCTGAAGCTTTCTTT. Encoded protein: CASRDRGSEAFF.